This T cell receptor beta chain was sequenced during a study of T-cell memory formation after mild COVID-19. Across the whole study: Largely, the TCR clusters proved donor specific.

Unmatched junction bases numbered 8, after V lost 6 bases and J lost 5 bases. The CDR3 consists of 14 residues. TCRdb re-derived calls from the 5' RACE reads in MiXCR, one entry per CDR3 protein. The sample shows approximately 34,000 distinct CDR3 sequences, 7% to 8% of them seen only once. Regarding the study as a whole: Memory sampled before infection contained some responding clones, suggesting cross-reactive memory joined. Balance between CD4 and CD8 was seen in clones contracting day 15 to 85, and a CD4+ lean was seen in later expanders.

Turning to this clonotype: Antigen: not known.

V usage is TRBV12-3 or TRBV12-4 and J usage is TRBJ2-5, with TRBD1 matching over 8 bases. The source of this sequence is a young man who had mild COVID-19 (a few samples of this study predate the infection). Cell type and time point are not known. Material for sequencing was PBMCs or a T cell subset sorted from them (not recorded which). The chain's CDR3 is CASSFGTGDETQYF. The CDR3 DNA reads as TGTGCCAGCAGCTTCGGGACAGGCGACGAGACCCAGTACTTC.